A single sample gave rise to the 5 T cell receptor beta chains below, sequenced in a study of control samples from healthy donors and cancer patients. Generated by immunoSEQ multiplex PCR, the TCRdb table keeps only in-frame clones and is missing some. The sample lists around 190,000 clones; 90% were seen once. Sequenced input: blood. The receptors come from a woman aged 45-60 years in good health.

The CDR3 bases are TGTGCCAGCAGCTTAGGAGGGACTAGCGGTTCCTACGAGCAGTACTTC. This gives the protein CASSLGGTSGSYEQYF. The genes are TRBV7-3 and TRBJ2-7; 11 bases agree with TRBD2. Germline CDR1 and CDR2: SGHTA and FQGTGA. There are 16 residues in the CDR3. The V gene end was trimmed by 2 bases and the J gene end by 1 base; junction bases not matched to a gene: 4.

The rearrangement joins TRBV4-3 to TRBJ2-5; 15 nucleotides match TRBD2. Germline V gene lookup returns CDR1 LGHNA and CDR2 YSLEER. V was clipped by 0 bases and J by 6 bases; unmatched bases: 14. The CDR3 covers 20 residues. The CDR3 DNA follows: TGCGCCAGCAGCCAAGATCATAGGACTAGCGGGGGGGCCGGTGCCCAGACCCAGTACTTC. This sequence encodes CASSQDHRTSGGAGAQTQYF.

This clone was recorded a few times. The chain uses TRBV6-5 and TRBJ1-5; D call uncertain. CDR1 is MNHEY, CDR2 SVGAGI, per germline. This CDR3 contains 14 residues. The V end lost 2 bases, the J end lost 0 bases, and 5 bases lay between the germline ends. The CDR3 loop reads CASSYGSSNQPQHF. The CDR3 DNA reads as TGTGCCAGCAGTTACGGGAGTAGCAATCAGCCCCAGCATTTT.

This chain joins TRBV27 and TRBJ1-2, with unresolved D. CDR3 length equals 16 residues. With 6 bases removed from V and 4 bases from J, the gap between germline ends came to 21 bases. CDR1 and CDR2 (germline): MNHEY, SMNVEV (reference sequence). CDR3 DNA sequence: TGTGCCAGCAGCCTATATGGACGCCGCGTCAGCTATGGCTACACCTTC. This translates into CASSLYGRRVSYGYTF.

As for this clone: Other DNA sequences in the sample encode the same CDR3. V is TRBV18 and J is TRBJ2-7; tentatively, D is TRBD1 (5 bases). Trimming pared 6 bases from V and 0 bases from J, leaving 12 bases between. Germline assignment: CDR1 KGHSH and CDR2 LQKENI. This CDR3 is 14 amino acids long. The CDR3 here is CASSPDRSSYEQYF. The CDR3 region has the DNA TGTGCCAGCTCCCCCGACAGAAGCTCCTACGAGCAGTACTTC.